Listed below are T cell receptor beta chains from one sample, sequenced in a study of post-analysis software for immune sequencing data. TCRdb re-called the PCR reads with MiXCR, one entry per CDR3 protein. This table holds hundreds of thousands of distinct CDR3 sequences, just under 30% found once. The sample comprised blood. These receptors came from a girl between 10 and 17 years old with multiple sclerosis. Both conserved end residues are part of each CDR3. Each record gives: V gene, D gene, clone size, J gene, CDR3 protein, CDR3 DNA. The D gene is left open where the match is weak. The size field is filled for only some rows; it gives once, few, many or a size class.

v_gene: TRBV5-1
d_gene: NA
abundance: NA
j_gene: TRBJ2-3
CDR3aa: CASRSGNWISTDTQYF
CDR3nt: TGCGCCAGCAGGTCGGGTAACTGGATTAGCACAGATACGCAGTATTTT

v_gene: TRBV24-1
d_gene: NA
abundance: few
j_gene: TRBJ2-3
CDR3aa: CATSDHLGTPGDTQYF
CDR3nt: TGTGCCACCAGTGATCACCTTGGAACCCCGGGCGATACGCAGTATTTT

v_gene: TRBV6-1
d_gene: NA
abundance: NA
j_gene: TRBJ2-7
CDR3aa: CASRGLPRGSLGGAYEQYF
CDR3nt: TGTGCCAGCCGAGGGCTCCCGCGGGGGAGCTTAGGGGGAGCTTACGAGCAGTACTTC

v_gene: TRBV9
d_gene: NA
abundance: few
j_gene: TRBJ2-1
CDR3aa: CASSVGQGRKYNEQFF
CDR3nt: TGTGCCAGCAGCGTAGGCCAGGGGAGGAAGTACAATGAGCAGTTCTTC

v_gene: TRBV28
d_gene: NA
abundance: NA
j_gene: TRBJ1-5
CDR3aa: CASSPGPQQPQHF
CDR3nt: TGTGCCAGCAGCCCGGGACCCCAGCAGCCCCAGCATTTT

v_gene: TRBV15
d_gene: NA
abundance: NA
j_gene: TRBJ2-4
CDR3aa: CATSRVREGIQYF
CDR3nt: TGTGCCACCAGCAGAGTGAGAGAGGGCATTCAGTACTTC

v_gene: TRBV4-1
d_gene: NA
abundance: NA
j_gene: TRBJ2-4
CDR3aa: CASSQDEFRRRAKNIQYF
CDR3nt: TGCGCCAGCAGCCAAGACGAGTTTCGTCGGCGAGCCAAAAACATTCAGTACTTC

v_gene: TRBV28
d_gene: NA
abundance: few
j_gene: TRBJ2-4
CDR3aa: CASSLPHGAKNIQYF
CDR3nt: TGTGCCAGCAGTTTACCACATGGCGCCAAAAACATTCAGTACTTC

v_gene: TRBV7-2
d_gene: NA
abundance: NA
j_gene: TRBJ2-7
CDR3aa: CASSFYDSYEQYF
CDR3nt: TGTGCCAGCAGCTTTTACGACAGCTACGAGCAGTACTTC

v_gene: TRBV7-2
d_gene: TRBD2
abundance: NA
j_gene: TRBJ2-1
CDR3aa: CASGISGKKQFF
CDR3nt: TGTGCCAGCGGAATAAGCGGGAAGAAGCAGTTCTTC

v_gene: TRBV6-6
d_gene: TRBD1
abundance: NA
j_gene: TRBJ1-2
CDR3aa: CASRQGANYGYTF
CDR3nt: TGTGCCAGCAGACAGGGGGCTAACTATGGCTACACCTTC

v_gene: TRBV7-2
d_gene: TRBD2
abundance: NA
j_gene: TRBJ2-7
CDR3aa: CASSPTGTSGGGYNEQYF
CDR3nt: TGTGCCAGCAGCCCGACCGGGACTAGCGGGGGAGGCTACAATGAGCAGTACTTC

v_gene: TRBV18
d_gene: NA
abundance: few
j_gene: TRBJ2-7
CDR3aa: CASSPKGDEQYF
CDR3nt: TGTGCCAGCTCACCCAAGGGGGACGAGCAGTACTTC

v_gene: TRBV10-3
d_gene: NA
abundance: few
j_gene: TRBJ2-3
CDR3aa: CAINLGTTDTQYF
CDR3nt: TGTGCCATCAATCTAGGGACCACAGATACGCAGTATTTT

v_gene: TRBV4-1
d_gene: NA
abundance: few
j_gene: TRBJ2-4
CDR3aa: CASSQGGLLAKNIQYF
CDR3nt: TGCGCCAGCAGCCAAGGCGGACTCCTAGCCAAAAACATTCAGTACTTC

v_gene: TRBV5-1
d_gene: TRBD1
abundance: few
j_gene: TRBJ1-2
CDR3aa: CATQIGGQGTNGYTF
CDR3nt: TGCGCCACCCAGATCGGCGGACAGGGGACGAATGGCTACACCTTC

v_gene: TRBV4-2
d_gene: NA
abundance: many
j_gene: TRBJ2-3
CDR3aa: CASSKGTVGTGGTDTQYF
CDR3nt: TGTGCCAGCAGCAAAGGGACCGTTGGGACCGGGGGCACAGATACGCAGTATTTT

v_gene: TRBV6-6
d_gene: NA
abundance: few
j_gene: TRBJ2-5
CDR3aa: CASSRPATGSSETQYF
CDR3nt: TGTGCCAGCAGCAGGCCGGCCACAGGGAGTTCAGAGACCCAGTACTTC

v_gene: TRBV6-5
d_gene: TRBD1
abundance: NA
j_gene: TRBJ2-5
CDR3aa: CASSVDRGRSETQYF
CDR3nt: TGTGCCAGCAGTGTGGACAGGGGGCGTTCAGAGACCCAGTACTTC

v_gene: TRBV11-2
d_gene: NA
abundance: NA
j_gene: TRBJ1-4
CDR3aa: CASRNLRGSGEKLFF
CDR3nt: TGTGCCAGCAGGAACCTCAGGGGATCTGGGGAAAAACTGTTTTTT

v_gene: TRBV4-3
d_gene: NA
abundance: NA
j_gene: TRBJ2-7
CDR3aa: CASSQGTMSEQYF
CDR3nt: TGCGCCAGCAGCCAAGGAACGATGTCCGAGCAGTACTTC

v_gene: TRBV24-1
d_gene: NA
abundance: NA
j_gene: TRBJ2-1
CDR3aa: CATSDRGYNEQFF
CDR3nt: TGTGCCACCAGTGATAGAGGTTACAATGAGCAGTTCTTC

v_gene: TRBV20-1
d_gene: NA
abundance: NA
j_gene: TRBJ1-4
CDR3aa: CSAPAGAANEKRFF
CDR3nt: TGCAGTGCACCGGCGGGGGCGGCTAATGAAAAACGGTTTTTT

v_gene: TRBV28
d_gene: NA
abundance: NA
j_gene: TRBJ2-5
CDR3aa: CASSLYMAGSKETQYF
CDR3nt: TGTGCCAGCAGTTTATACATGGCAGGGAGTAAAGAGACCCAGTACTTC

v_gene: TRBV12-3/TRBV12-4
d_gene: NA
abundance: NA
j_gene: TRBJ2-3
CDR3aa: CASSLVLGQGSTDTQYF
CDR3nt: TGTGCCAGCAGTTTAGTGTTGGGGCAAGGATCCACAGATACGCAGTATTTT

v_gene: TRBV2
d_gene: NA
abundance: few
j_gene: TRBJ1-5
CDR3aa: CASGGGARGDQPQHF
CDR3nt: TGTGCCAGCGGCGGGGGAGCTAGGGGTGATCAGCCCCAGCATTTT

v_gene: TRBV7-9
d_gene: TRBD1
abundance: few
j_gene: TRBJ1-2
CDR3aa: CASSLARGSNYGYTF
CDR3nt: TGTGCCAGCAGCTTAGCCAGGGGGAGTAACTATGGCTACACCTTC

v_gene: TRBV7-2
d_gene: TRBD2
abundance: NA
j_gene: TRBJ2-1
CDR3aa: CASSFLAGSFREQFF
CDR3nt: TGTGCCAGCAGCTTCTTAGCGGGCTCCTTTCGGGAGCAGTTCTTC

v_gene: TRBV28
d_gene: TRBD1
abundance: NA
j_gene: TRBJ2-3
CDR3aa: CAARDRGHSSQYF
CDR3nt: TGTGCCGCCCGGGACAGGGGGCATTCTTCGCAGTATTTT